The subject of this entry is one T cell receptor beta chain. This clone was recorded once. The clone's antigen remains unknown. It has no much larger one-base neighbor in the sample; base qualities were not kept. The cohort was made up of 500 to 800 healthy bone marrow donors. At the time of sampling, all cohort members were nominally healthy, though unrecorded immune exposures were likely present. Of the 650 to 750 cohort members, around 280 had positive CMV serostatus and about 330 had negative CMV serostatus, and CMV serostatus was not recorded for the donor. A peripheral blood sample was provided by each donor, and peripheral blood mononuclear cells were used for TCR beta sequencing. Genomic DNA extraction from the blood cell samples was performed with the Qiagen DNeasy Blood Extraction Kit. This specimen comes from a study of cytomegalovirus exposure and HLA in healthy donors (dated by TCRdb to about 2017). Looking at the study overall: An earlier analysis of roughly 500 of the donors reported 276 Gb of sequence data and 100 million to 120 million unique TCR beta sequences obtained from approximately 180 million T cells. An early release covering roughly 640 HLA-typed donors comprised approximately 300 gigabases of sequencing data and 85 million or so unique TCR sequences. Of the roughly 410 genotyped donors, approximately 80% were placed in the genetic ancestry cluster associated with self-reported Caucasian donors. The study was designed to test whether signatures of past pathogen exposure could be identified by cataloging public T cell receptors. The T cell repertoires of roughly 660 subjects were profiled by immunosequencing and related to cytomegalovirus serostatus. In addition to the first cohort of 666 subjects, a separate validation cohort of some 120 different subjects was used. High-throughput TCR immunosequencing, statistical association of individual TCRs with disease status, and machine learning were combined to predict cytomegalovirus infection status. In a later analysis, previously published TCR beta repertoires from 666 donors were re-analyzed and high-resolution HLA genotyping was added so that TCR occurrence patterns could be studied. The later analysis used no new phenotypic data to find candidate immune exposures, relying instead on TCR beta sequences and their occurrence across donors. To decide whether each TCR beta V gene segment behaved as functional or pseudogenic, an earlier analysis of fewer than 750 of the donors relied on high-throughput TCR beta sequencing. Donor age, sex, ethnicity and CMV serostatus were compiled together with the repertoire data. A later genetic analysis took genome-wide SNP genotypes for about 55% of the roughly 700 donors and used that subset as a discovery cohort. Every discovery cohort repertoire had been produced on one sequencing platform. HLA typing covered class I and class II loci at four-digit resolution. The number of donors typed differed by locus, with roughly 629-640 for A, B, C, DRB1 and DQB1, about 500 for DQA1, about 610 for DPA1, and around 460 for DPB1. Several DR-DQ haplotypes were treated as single units for association and clustering because of strong linkage in the cohort. Among a few hundred genotyped donors of the cohort, an average of 235,054 unique TCR beta nucleotide sequences were sequenced per donor, around 20% of them non-productive. Broad study findings and their caveats: Because HLA typing was unavailable for some donors at each locus, only the typed subset was used in association tests. When HLA alleles, especially DR and DQ, strongly co-occurred, TCR associations were difficult to assign to individual alleles. A later genetic analysis associated a missense DCLRE1C variant with V-gene and J-gene trimming of TCR beta chains, and an independent cohort replicated the association. A further reported finding was that TCR beta sequences accurately predicted the HLA-A and HLA-B alleles for most subjects in the first cohort. The classifier was reported to diagnose cytomegalovirus status with high specificity and sensitivity in both the original cohort and the validation cohort. Linkage disequilibrium might explain the correlated functional status among segregating V segments, but an unknown experimental factor could not be excluded. In this cohort, only TCR beta chains were sequenced, and detectable features were limited by the absence of alpha or paired-chain data. Compared with equally common non-associated chains, HLA-associated TCR beta chains in a later analysis were more clonally expanded and had lower generation probabilities. In a later analysis, 15,000 to 20,000 TCR beta sequences were associated with specific HLA alleles at a false discovery rate of 0.05. Most TCR sequences were observed very rarely across donors, whereas some public TCRs were present in many individuals. In an earlier analysis of roughly 500 of the donors, most TCR beta V segments appeared in productive rearrangements about 87% or about 30% of the time, broadly matching IMGT annotations. According to a later analysis, most CMV-associated TCR beta chains appeared to be HLA-restricted, and the HLA associations seemed to be driven largely by CMV exposure. A later analysis found that TCR association rates varied across HLA loci, with DRB1 alleles showing the most associated TCRs and HLA-C alleles the fewest. Presence/absence analyses assumed roughly uniform sequencing depth across donors, an assumption that may not hold. Compared with the approximately 670-donor mean, donors in an Asian-associated ancestry cluster had fewer N-insertions in productive TCRs, according to a later genetic analysis. In the study, roughly 160 TCR beta chains were listed as associated with cytomegalovirus. A cluster of highly shared sequence variants was judged likely to be a technical artifact of the sequencing pipeline. According to the authors, the approach could potentially be generalized to other disease states and immunological phenotypes. Immune exposure information for the cohort was limited to CMV serostatus. Several of the top co-occurrence clusters appeared to be linked to parvovirus B19, influenza, CMV and Epstein-Barr virus, according to a later analysis. In vitro tests confirmed that a few of the cytomegalovirus-associated TCR beta chains recognize cytomegalovirus antigens. Because counts were too low, some 17 rarely observed V segments, including chromosome 9 orphons, were left out of the earlier analysis of 587 of the donors.

Libraries were constructed by the immunoSEQ multiplex PCR assay. A mixture of 60 forward primers for TCR Vbeta segments and 13 reverse primers for TCR Jbeta segments was used in the multiplex PCR. The CDR3 region of rearranged TCR beta genes was amplified from genomic DNA with a multiplex PCR assay. On the Illumina HiSeq System, the amplified TCR beta libraries were sequenced as 87-base-pair reads. The study's processing was this. Across the 700 or so repertoires, a later analysis counted tens of millions of unique TCR beta chains, roughly 11 million of which were shared by at least two donors. Raw reads were error-corrected and collapsed into unique sequences with a nearest-neighbor algorithm that merged closely related sequences to remove PCR and sequencing errors. CDR3 sequences were aligned to IMGT reference sequences to assign V, D and J gene segments. Each retained sequence needed at least a six-nucleotide match to both a V gene segment and a J gene segment. A rearrangement was called productive if the CDR3 had no stop codons and remained in frame with V and J, and every other rearrangement was called non-productive. CDR3 was defined by IMGT convention, running from the second conserved V-encoded cysteine to the conserved J-encoded phenylalanine. In an earlier analysis of 500 to 650 of the donors, sequences lacking an unambiguous match to a single V gene segment were excluded. An earlier analysis of about 600 of the donors called V segments functional above 56.7% productive rearrangements and segregating when the between-donor standard deviation exceeded 5%. A statistical classification framework was built for diagnosing cytomegalovirus status from the catalog of TCR beta chain sequences. A later analysis assigned V and J genes by comparing TCR nucleotide sequences with IMGT/GENE-DB human TR gene sequences. Using the TCRdist pipeline, a later analysis assigned CDR3 sequences along with most-parsimonious VDJ recombination scenarios. In a later analysis, each TCR beta chain was defined by its CDR3 amino acid sequence together with its V-gene family, and reads lacking a unique V-gene family were excluded. To address suspected cross-contamination and a sequencing artifact, a later analysis removed roughly 640 highly shared, low-generation-probability nucleotide sequences. In a later analysis, a clonal expansion index was calculated for each public chain from normalized within-repertoire ranks of inferred template counts. Generation probabilities in a later analysis came from a VDJ recombination model fitted to out-of-frame rearrangements, and those results were checked against IGoR. In a later analysis, TCR-TCR, TCR-HLA and TCR-CMV co-occurrence was scored with hypergeometric tests, and a repertoire-size bias correction was applied to TCR pairs. A later analysis estimated false discovery rates by permuting HLA or CMV assignments 20 times. In a later analysis, co-occurring TCRs were grouped with DBSCAN, and TCRdist sequence similarity was added when clustering was performed within HLA-allele-positive subsets. Repertoires with fewer than 30,000 or more than 120,000 public chains, plus five repertoires with anomalous nucleotide sharing, were excluded from co-occurrence clustering. Held by TCRdb, this immuneACCESS table contains in-frame sequences only and omits some clones. Under half of the omission traces to an unresolved V gene where checked; the cause of the rest is unknown. V, J and clone size reflect that table, while D and trimming were determined from the DNA. Present in this sample are some 140,000 clones, around 80% of which were seen just once. The biggest ten clones account for approximately 4.3% of the sample.

The clonotype originates from a man aged 30 to 45 in good health. Source material: PBMCs.

The CDR3 region has the sequence CASSLETSGYNEQFF. The nucleotides read TGTGCCAGCAGCTTAGAGACTAGCGGTTATAATGAGCAGTTCTTC. Recombination joined TRBV11-3 with TRBJ2-1; 9 nucleotides in the junction match TRBD2. The CDR3 starts with the cysteine, ends with the phenylalanine, and has 15 residues. The only DNA kept is the CDR3, 45 bases in frame from the first base. CDR1 and CDR2 are read off the germline V gene as SGHNT and YENEEA. At the junction V is shortened by 0 bases and J by 7 bases; bases outside the gene matches: 4.